This record concerns one TCR beta chain sequence. CDR1 and CDR2 (germline): LNHDA, SQIVND (reference sequence). The V gene lost 5 bases and the J gene lost 9 bases, with 11 bases spanning the gap. The CDR3 consists of 12 residues. The source of the sample is a study of CD8 T cells in Susac syndrome. RNA totalling roughly 0.5 to 1 ug underwent reverse transcription with random hexamers. In TCRdb, the immunoSEQ multiplex PCR reads were re-called with MiXCR into one record per CDR3 protein. The repertoire includes roughly 200,000 distinct CDR3 sequences, about 93% of them detected once, and 0.09% to 0.1% sits in the top ten.

This receptor was identified in a human donor with Susac syndrome. The V call is TRBV19, the J call TRBJ2-1, with D uncertain. The sample comprised CD4+ T cells from PBMCs. CDR3 residues: CASSAGWFEQFF. For the CDR3, the DNA is TGTGCCAGTAGTGCCGGATGGTTTGAGCAGTTCTTC.